The 20 T cell receptor beta chains presented below share a single source sample, sequenced in a study of control samples from healthy donors and cancer patients. Using immunoSEQ multiplex PCR, the repertoire was profiled, and TCRdb retains in-frame clones only, with some absent. The sample lists some 120,000 clones, roughly 88% seen once, with roughly 3.2% in the top ten. Sequencing input: blood. The origin of the receptors is a middle-aged man in good health.

The chain recombines TRBV4-1 with TRBJ2-7; 7 positions match TRBD1. The CDR3 has 15 amino acids. Trimming cost V 5 bases and J 3 bases; bases outside gene matches: 10. Germline CDR1 is MGHRA and CDR2 is YSYEKL. The CDR3 loop reads CASSDKKGAIYEQYF. CDR3 coding DNA: TGCGCCAGCAGCGATAAAAAGGGGGCCATCTACGAGCAGTACTTC.

The rearrangement links TRBV5-1 to TRBJ2-3; TRBD1 matches 7 bases. CDR1 SGHRS and CDR2 YFSETQ come from the germline V gene. V dropped 2 bases and J dropped 2; count of bases not matched to a gene: 11. The CDR3 sequence is 17 residues long. The CDR3 nucleotides read TGCGCCAGCAGCTTCCAACCGGCAGGGGGAAACACAGATACGCAGTATTTT. This codes for CASSFQPAGGNTDTQYF.

The chain is built from TRBV5-8 and TRBJ2-5, with a weak D call TRBD1 (6 bases). Trimming cost V 4 bases and J 1 base, with 11 bases left between them. Germline CDR1 is SGHTS and CDR2 is YDEGEE. The CDR3 has 14 residues. CDR3 region: CASSKDSIQETQYF. In DNA, the CDR3 is TGTGCCAGCAGCAAGGACAGCATCCAAGAGACCCAGTACTTC.

The rearrangement uses TRBV19 and TRBJ2-3; D is unclear. The length of the CDR3 is 13 residues. Trimming took off 3 bases at V and 0 bases at J, with 4 bases between the two ends. CDR1 and CDR2 (germline): LNHDA, SQIVND (reference sequence). CDR3 loop: CASSIFSTDTQYF. The CDR3 DNA follows: TGTGCCAGTAGTATTTTCAGCACAGATACGCAGTATTTT.

The rearrangement links TRBV3-1 (or the pseudogene TRBV3-2) to TRBJ1-6, with TRBD1 as a possible D gene (5 bases). V was cut by 4 bases and J by 7 bases, with 8 bases left in between. Germline CDR1 reads LGHDT; CDR2 reads YNNKEL (reference sequence). This CDR3 region has 13 residues. The chain's CDR3 is CASSLGGNSPLHF. The CDR3 nucleotides read TGTGCCAGCAGCCTGGGGGGGAATTCACCCCTCCACTTT.

The chain employs TRBV5-1 and TRBJ2-5; 12 bases line up with TRBD1. The CDR3 contains 19 residues. Germline V CDR1 and CDR2: SGHRS, YFSETQ. Germline trimming cut 4 bases from V and 7 bases from J; bases unmatched to any gene: 20. The CDR3 DNA sequence: TGCGCCAGCAGCCCGCAACCGGGACAGGGGGCCTCCGGGGGATGGACCCAGTACTTC. It specifies CASSPQPGQGASGGWTQYF. The full variable domain, completed using reference TRBV5-1 and TRBJ2-5, is KAGVTQTPRYLIKTRGQQVTLSCSPISGHRSVSWYQQTPGQGLQFLFEYFSETQRNKGNFPGRFSGRQFSNSRSEMNVSTLELGDSALYLCASSPQPGQGASGGWTQYFGPGTRLLVL.

CDR3 in DNA: TGTGCCAGCAGTCCCGGGGACAGCAACCCTTCCTACGAGCAGTACTTC. Translated: CASSPGDSNPSYEQYF. The rearrangement links TRBV28 to TRBJ2-7; 7 nucleotides match TRBD1. The CDR3 loop spans 16 amino acids. Germline-derived CDR1 and CDR2 are MDHEN and SYDVKM. V shed 5 bases and J 1 base; nucleotides not matched to a gene: 11.

This chain connects TRBV12-3 or TRBV12-4 to TRBJ2-7; D is perhaps TRBD2 (6 bases). Trimming left V 6 bases short and J 6 bases short, with 9 bases between. The CDR3 extends over 11 amino acids. CDR3 amino acids: CASSSGGEQYF. CDR3 nucleotide sequence: TGTGCCAGCAGCTCCGGGGGCGAGCAGTACTTC.

This chain's CDR3 is CASSQVTPGMFSEQYF. CDR3 bases: TGCGCCAGCAGCCAAGTAACGCCAGGGATGTTTAGCGAGCAGTACTTC. The gene calls are TRBV4-1 and TRBJ2-7, with D possibly matching TRBD1 (5 bases). CDR3 length equals 16 residues. Germline CDR1 is MGHRA and CDR2 is YSYEKL. V shed 1 base and J shed 6 bases, with 19 bases lying between them.

This clone was recorded only once. The gene calls are TRBV9 and TRBJ2-1; 9 bases map to TRBD2. This CDR3 contains 16 residues. Germline V lookup: CDR1 SGDLS, CDR2 YYNGEE. Unmatched junction bases numbered 7, after V lost 0 bases and J lost 6 bases. The CDR3 loop reads CASSVVPGLALNEQFF. In nucleotides, the CDR3 is TGTGCCAGCAGCGTAGTACCGGGACTAGCCCTCAATGAGCAGTTCTTC. The entire variable domain, with the rest obtained from reference TRBV9 and TRBJ2-1, is as follows: DSGVTQTPKHLITATGQRVTLRCSPRSGDLSVYWYQQSLDQGLQFLIQYYNGEERAKGNILERFSAQQFPDLHSELNLSSLELGDSALYFCASSVVPGLALNEQFFGPGTRLTVL.

The chain joins TRBV9 to TRBJ1-3; 8 nucleotides align to TRBD1. Germline V gene lookup returns CDR1 SGDLS and CDR2 YYNGEE. This CDR3 is built from 16 residues. Trimming took 2 bases from V and 4 from J; bases not matched to a gene: 8. The CDR3 here is CASSVSTGGVGNTIYF. The CDR3 DNA reads TGTGCCAGCAGCGTCTCAACAGGGGGTGTCGGAAACACCATATATTTT.

This chain uses TRBV2 with TRBJ2-7; TRBD1 is a possible D gene (5 bases). CDR1 is SNHLY, CDR2 FYNNEI, per germline. The CDR3 loop spans 14 amino acids. V was clipped by 0 bases and J by 6 bases, with 12 bases between them. The CDR3 coding sequence is TGTGCCAGCAGTGAAGCGACAGTCGGCGGCGAGCAGTACTTC. This sequence encodes CASSEATVGGEQYF.

This clone was counted between two and nine times. The chain recombines TRBV10-2 with TRBJ1-2; perhaps TRBD1 as D (5 bases). This CDR3 is 17 amino acids long. The V end was cut by 1 base, the J end by 4 bases, with 19 bases between. The germline gives CDR1 WSHSY, CDR2 SAAADI. DNA of the CDR3: TGCGCCAGCAGTGAGTTTTCGGGGGAACGGGTCTCCTATGGCTACACCTTC. This codes for CASSEFSGERVSYGYTF.

This clone was recorded only once. The chain combines TRBV18 with TRBJ2-2; no firm D call. Trimming pared 3 bases from V and 8 bases from J, leaving 10 bases between. Germline assignment: CDR1 KGHSH and CDR2 LQKENI. The length of the CDR3 is 13 residues. The CDR3 here is CASSPNSAGELFF. As DNA, the CDR3 is TGTGCCAGCTCACCGAATTCCGCAGGGGAGCTGTTTTTT.

Note on this clone: One end of the junction is discordant with germline, which a read error may explain. The V call is TRBV7-3, the J call TRBJ2-1; TRBD1 might be the D (5 bases). The CDR3 has 11 amino acids. The V gene's germline CDR1 is SGHTA and CDR2 FQGTGA. The CDR3: CASRLDNEQFF. Written as DNA, the CDR3 is TGTGCCAGCAGACTGGACAACGAGCAGTTCTTC.

The chain carries TRBV18 and TRBJ2-1; 15 bases map to TRBD2. Germline loops: CDR1 KGHSH, CDR2 LQKENI. V was pared by 3 bases and J by 4 bases, with 4 bases of the junction left unmatched. This CDR3 contains 17 residues. The CDR3 loop reads CASSPGLAGGLYNEQFF. The CDR3, as DNA: TGTGCCAGCTCACCGGGACTAGCGGGGGGTCTATACAATGAGCAGTTCTTC.

The rearrangement links TRBV3-1 (or the pseudogene TRBV3-2) to TRBJ2-5; 9 positions agree with TRBD1. J gave up 5 bases and V 0 bases, and 13 bases lay outside the gene matches. Germline assignment: CDR1 LGHDT and CDR2 YNNKEL (reference sequence). This CDR3 has 18 amino acids. The CDR3 region is CASSQDGTWDRDGETQYF. The CDR3 nucleotides are TGTGCCAGCAGCCAAGATGGAACCTGGGACAGGGATGGGGAGACCCAGTACTTC.

This chain uses TRBV2 with TRBJ1-4, with D unclear. The germline gives CDR1 SNHLY, CDR2 FYNNEI. Trimming stripped 7 bases from V and 3 bases from J, with 12 bases between. The length of the CDR3 is 14 residues. The CDR3 loop reads CASIPRGANEKLFF. The DNA of the CDR3 is TGTGCCAGCATACCCCGGGGAGCTAATGAAAAACTGTTTTTT.

Points on this clone: The junction departs from germline at one end; a sequencing error may be responsible. The chain has TRBV11-2 and TRBJ2-5; D unclear. The CDR3 extends over 15 amino acids. The V gene's germline CDR1 is SGHAT and CDR2 FQNNGV. CDR3 coding DNA: TGTGCCAGCAGCCCCGTGCTCGGCTCCCAAGGGACCCAGTACTTC. As protein: CASSPVLGSQGTQYF.

This sequence joins TRBV9 and TRBJ2-5, with 10 positions matching TRBD1. The J segment lost 5 bases and the V segment lost 4 bases, leaving 8 bases of the junction unmatched. The germline CDR1 and CDR2 sequences are SGDLS and YYNGEE. CDR3 size: 15 residues. For the CDR3, the DNA is TGTGCCAGCAGCCCCCGGGACAGGGGAGGTGAGACCCAGTACTTC. This translates into CASSPRDRGGETQYF.